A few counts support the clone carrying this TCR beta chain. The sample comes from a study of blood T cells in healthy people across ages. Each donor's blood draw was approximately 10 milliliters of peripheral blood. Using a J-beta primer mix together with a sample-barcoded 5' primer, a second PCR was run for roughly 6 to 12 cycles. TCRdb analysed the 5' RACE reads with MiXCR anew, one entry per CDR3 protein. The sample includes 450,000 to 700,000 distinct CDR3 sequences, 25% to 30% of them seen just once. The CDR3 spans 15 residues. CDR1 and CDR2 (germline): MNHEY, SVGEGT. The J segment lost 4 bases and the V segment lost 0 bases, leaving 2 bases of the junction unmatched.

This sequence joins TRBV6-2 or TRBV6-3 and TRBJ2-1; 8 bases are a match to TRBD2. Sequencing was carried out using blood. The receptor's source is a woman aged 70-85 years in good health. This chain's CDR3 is CASSYSAGGYNEQFF. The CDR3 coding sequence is TGTGCCAGCAGTTACTCGGCGGGGGGTTACAATGAGCAGTTCTTC.